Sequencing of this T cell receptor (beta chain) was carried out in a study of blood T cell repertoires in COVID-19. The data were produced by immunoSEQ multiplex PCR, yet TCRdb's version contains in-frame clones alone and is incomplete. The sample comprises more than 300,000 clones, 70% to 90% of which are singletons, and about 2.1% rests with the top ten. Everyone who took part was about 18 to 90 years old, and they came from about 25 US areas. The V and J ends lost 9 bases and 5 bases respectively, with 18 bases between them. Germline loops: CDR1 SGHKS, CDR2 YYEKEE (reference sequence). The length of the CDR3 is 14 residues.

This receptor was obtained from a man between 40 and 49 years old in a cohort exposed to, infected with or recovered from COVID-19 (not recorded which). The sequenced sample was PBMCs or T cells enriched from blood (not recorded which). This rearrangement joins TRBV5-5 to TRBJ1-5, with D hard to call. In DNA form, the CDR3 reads TGTGCCATCTCCGACTGGGCCGGGGATCAGCCCCAGCATTTT. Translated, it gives CAISDWAGDQPQHF.